This paragraph covers one TCR beta chain sequence. The sample carries other DNA sequences with the same CDR3. The V gene's germline CDR1 is MNHEY and CDR2 SVGAGI. V lost 6 bases, J lost 4 bases, and 4 bases stayed unmatched. CDR3 length: 13 amino acids. This record comes from a study of shared clonotypes between healthy human individuals. The method was immunoSEQ multiplex PCR; TCRdb's version includes in-frame clones alone and lacks a portion of them. Of 1 million to 1.3 million clones listed, around three quarters are singletons. The sample taken for sequencing was memory CD4+ T cells from PBMCs. Documented subset: CD45RA-negative fraction. The TCR originated in a man between 18 and 35 years old in good health. Some clones in this sample may be carry-over from other donors' samples. The genes are TRBV6-5 and TRBJ1-2, with TRBD1 identical over 8 bases. The CDR3 region is CASRRGQAYGYTF. The CDR3 region has the DNA TGTGCCAGCAGGAGGGGACAGGCCTATGGCTACACCTTC.